This TCR beta chain was identified in a study of cytomegalovirus exposure and HLA in healthy donors. Study-level results: A missense variant in DCLRE1C was later tied to TCR beta V- and J-gene trimming. A later analysis by the authors found several of the most significant clusters apparently linked to common viral pathogens. Available immune exposure information was restricted to CMV serostatus only.

This CDR3 region has 13 residues. V shed 7 bases, J shed 3 bases, and the junction held 4 bases outside the gene matches. CDR1 SEHNR and CDR2 FQNEAQ come from the germline V gene (reference sequence). For this clone: The antigen is not known.

PCR was performed using 60 Vbeta and 13 Jbeta primers. Profiling relied on immunoSEQ multiplex PCR, and the TCRdb table lists in-frame clones only, not all of them. This table has under 200,000 clones, 79% appearing once. The chain joins TRBV7-9 to TRBJ2-3; 7 bases agree with TRBD2. What was sequenced was PBMCs. This clonotype originated in a woman aged 40 to 55 in good health and CMV-seronegative. CDR3 residues: CASIWGGTDTQYF. The CDR3 nucleotides read TGTGCCAGCATCTGGGGGGGGACAGATACGCAGTATTTT.